This T cell receptor (beta chain) was captured in a study of long-term antiretroviral therapy in people with HIV. The wider study: There is a gap of about a decade between the earliest samples and the later 2015 immediate-ART recommendation.

Inclusion required at least two post-ART and at least one pre-ART PBMC samples. As regards this clone: Its antigen is still unknown.

Researchers report immunoSEQ v3.0 was run at survey level. Assay: immunoSEQ multiplex PCR; the TCRdb copy retains only in-frame clones and omits some. The sample includes around 30,000 clones, 93% of them seen just once. Study observations and caveats: At every time point, clones expanded before ART dominated the repertoire. HIV repertoires spanned tighter CDR3 length ranges than controls did.

The CDR3 totals 15 residues. The V end lost 0 bases, the J end lost 3 bases, and 10 bases lay between the germline ends. Per germline, CDR1 SGDLS and CDR2 YYNGEE. The chain links TRBV9 to TRBJ1-5; no clear D. The sequence derives from a woman aged 40 to 50 with HIV. This specimen consisted of unsorted PBMCs, obtained less than 6.8 years after starting antiretroviral therapy. CDR3 DNA: TGTGCCAGCAGCGTAGGGGTGGAGATCAATCAGCCCCAGCATTTT. Translating gives CASSVGVEINQPQHF. Full variable domain (remainder filled in from reference TRBV9 and TRBJ1-5): DSGVTQTPKHLITATGQRVTLRCSPRSGDLSVYWYQQSLDQGLQFLIQYYNGEERAKGNILERFSAQQFPDLHSELNLSSLELGDSALYFCASSVGVEINQPQHFGDGTRLSIL.